This record concerns one TCR beta chain sequence. Its antigen is as yet unknown. This specimen comes from a study of T cell responses to AZD1222 COVID-19 vaccine. Clones were read by immunoSEQ multiplex PCR, and TCRdb kept only the in-frame ones, dropping some. This sample has about 64,000 clones, with 75% to 90% found just once. Trimming removed 4 bases from V and 4 bases from J, with 19 bases in between. Germline assignment: CDR1 MNHEY and CDR2 SVGEGT. This CDR3 contains 16 residues. Study-level results: Within unmutated variant regions lay the reported targets of nearly half of spike-specific TCRs.

J is TRBJ1-1 and V is TRBV6-2 or TRBV6-3; D not resolved. This sequence was found in an adult who received the AZD1222 COVID-19 vaccine. The source was peripheral blood, collected 28 days after the second AZD1222 dose. Written as DNA, the CDR3 is TGTGCCAGCAGTTCCCGCGCCCGGCCCAGCGGCACTGAAGCTTTCTTT. Translated, it gives CASSSRARPSGTEAFF.